These 5 T cell receptor beta chains were all obtained from the same sample, sequenced in a study of blood T cell repertoires in COVID-19. Here immunoSEQ multiplex PCR was the method, and the copy in TCRdb shows in-frame clones only, minus some. The top ten clones hold around 2.1% of a sample with 100,000 to 150,000 clones, 92% of them seen once. Material for sequencing was peripheral blood. Source of these receptors: a man in his forties or fifties with COVID-19, enrolled during active disease.

The gene calls are TRBV13 and TRBJ1-5; 9 bases align to TRBD1. The J segment lost 4 bases and the V segment lost 3 bases, leaving 4 bases of the junction unmatched. This CDR3 is built from 15 residues. Germline-derived CDR1 and CDR2 are PRHDT and FYEKMQ (reference sequence). The CDR3 bases are TGTGCCAGCAGCTTGGGGACAGGGATTAATCAGCCCCAGCATTTT. This translates into CASSLGTGINQPQHF.

The J gene is TRBJ1-4, the V gene TRBV7-5. TRBV7-5 is a recognized pseudogene. This CDR3 is 14 amino acids long. CDR3 loop: CVRSPRGASEKLFF. CDR3 in DNA: TGTGTCAGAAGCCCCCGCGGGGCATCCGAAAAACTGTTTTTT.

The rearrangement uses TRBV6-5 and TRBJ2-7; perhaps TRBD1 as D (5 bases). Germline CDR1 and CDR2: MNHEY and SVGAGI. The ends were cut back, 7 bases at V and 1 base at J, with 14 bases in the middle. CDR3 length equals 14 residues. The CDR3 bases are TGTGCCAGCACCTCCCCAGGGCATTCCTACGAGCAGTACTTC. Its translation: CASTSPGHSYEQYF.

The table lists this clone with a count of one. This chain uses TRBV11-2 with TRBJ2-7; 9 nucleotides line up with TRBD2. CDR1 is SGHAT, CDR2 FQNNGV, per germline. The CDR3 extends over 15 amino acids. The V segment lost 4 bases and the J segment 5 bases; nucleotides outside the gene matches: 9. The CDR3 nucleotides are TGTGCCAGCAGCTACCGCAGACTAGCGGAGAACGAGCAGTACGTC. The encoded protein is CASSYRRLAENEQYV.

The chain employs TRBV30 and TRBJ1-1, with TRBD1 as a possible D gene (6 bases). Germline CDR1 and CDR2: GTSNPN and SVGIG (reference sequence). The ends were cut back, 4 bases at V and 0 bases at J, with 12 bases in the middle. The CDR3 has 14 residues. CDR3 amino acids: CAWTGAPMNTEAFF. CDR3 nucleotide sequence: TGTGCCTGGACAGGGGCACCCATGAACACTGAAGCTTTCTTT.